This T cell receptor (beta chain) emerged from a study of blood T cell repertoires in COVID-19. Study as a whole: Sample material is recorded as cDNA or gDNA derived from T cells, B-cell-depleted T cells, or PBMCs.

Original methodology: Amplification with reference gene primers provided the estimates of nucleated cell counts. Data came from immunoSEQ multiplex PCR; TCRdb stores just in-frame clones and leaves some out. That table furnishes V, J and clone size, whereas the DNA furnished D and trimming. The table records fewer than 350,000 clones, 89% of them present only once. Worth noting for this clone: The same CDR3 is also encoded by other DNA sequences in this sample.

CDR1 and CDR2 from the germline V gene are SGHRS and YFSETQ. This CDR3 is 14 amino acids long. Trimming shortened V by 0 bases and J by 4 bases, and 7 bases separated the two germline ends. The clonotype was recovered from a woman aged 60-75 years with COVID-19, enrolled during active disease. The V gene is TRBV5-1, the J gene TRBJ2-2, with D possibly TRBD1 on 5 matching bases. The sample taken for sequencing was peripheral blood. Here the CDR3 DNA reads TGCGCCAGCAGCTTGGGGCAGGGCACCGGGGAGCTGTTTTTT. It translates to CASSLGQGTGELFF. The variable domain in full, completed from reference TRBV5-1 and TRBJ2-2, reads KAGVTQTPRYLIKTRGQQVTLSCSPISGHRSVSWYQQTPGQGLQFLFEYFSETQRNKGNFPGRFSGRQFSNSRSEMNVSTLELGDSALYLCASSLGQGTGELFFGEGSRLTVL.